What follows is one T cell receptor (beta chain) and its context. Generated by immunoSEQ multiplex PCR, the TCRdb table keeps only in-frame clones and is missing some. The sample records tens of thousands of clones, around nine tenths being singletons. The data were taken from a study of tissue T cells after allogeneic stem cell transplantation. The length of the CDR3 is 15 residues. Germline CDR1 MDHEN, CDR2 SYDVKM. Trimming took 3 bases from V and 2 from J, leaving 8 bases between them. This specimen consisted of blood, obtained before transplantation. V usage is TRBV28 and J usage is TRBJ2-6; D is ambiguous. This receptor was identified in a woman aged 35-75 years who later had graft-versus-host disease after an allogeneic stem cell transplant. The CDR3 loop is CASSLSTAGANVLTF. The CDR3 nucleotides are TGTGCCAGCAGTTTGAGTACAGCTGGGGCCAACGTCCTGACTTTC.